A selection of T cell receptor beta chains follows, all from one sample in a study of blood T cell repertoires in COVID-19. Libraries were prepared by immunoSEQ multiplex PCR; TCRdb keeps only in-frame clonotypes and omits some of them. The profile shows around 250,000 clones, approximately 84% of them singletons. Source material: peripheral blood. The receptors were sampled from a man aged 45 to 65 with active or convalescent COVID-19. Each CDR3 is given with its conserved first and last residue.

j_gene	v_gene	CDR3aa
TRBJ1-4	TRBV19	CATHSGTMSEKLFF
TRBJ2-3	TRBV4-3	CASSQDRGDTQYF
TRBJ1-3	TRBV5-4	CASSLAGQARNTIYF
TRBJ1-2	TRBV4-1	CASSQVQAAVYGYTF
TRBJ2-5	TRBV3-1/TRBV3-2	CAAALIGLAGGRETQYF
TRBJ2-7	TRBV28	CASSIGQNYEQYF
TRBJ2-7	TRBV7-2	CASSRTTLEQYF
TRBJ1-2	TRBV6-4	CASRDSGTYGYTF
TRBJ1-1	TRBV7-9	CASSLNRGRGTEAFF
TRBJ2-1	TRBV10-3	CAISVSGGRGNEQFF
TRBJ1-5	TRBV11-2	CASSPSPYLGPQHF
TRBJ1-4	TRBV27	CASSLYPGGGEKLFF
TRBJ1-1	TRBV5-4	CASSLGRGDTEAFF
TRBJ2-5	TRBV19	CASSITVQETQYF
TRBJ1-3	TRBV14	CASSQGYGSGNTIYF